One and the same sample provided the 2 T cell receptor beta chains below, sequenced in a study of CD8+CD57+ T cells in acquired aplastic anemia. Profiles of TCR beta VDJ and CDR3 were generated from a genomic DNA template. TCRdb ran MiXCR on the reads and lists one entry per CDR3 protein. Seen here are roughly 160,000 distinct CDR3 sequences, over 70% observed once, and the top ten hold roughly half. Patients chosen for sequencing had CD8+CD57+ cells that had expanded, as shown by flow cytometry. The sample was sorted CD4+, CD8+, or CD8+CD57+ T cells (not recorded which) from PBMCs. The receptor set was obtained from a human donor with aplastic anemia.

A note on this clonotype: The germline gene is not matched at one end of the junction; a read error may be the cause. The genes are TRBV15 and TRBJ1-4; D may be TRBD1 (6 bases). The CDR3 runs 15 residues. The germline V gene encodes CDR1 LNHNV and CDR2 YYDKDF (reference sequence). The CDR3 reads CATSRDRSLNEKLFF. As DNA, the CDR3 is TGTGCCACCAGCCGAGACAGGTCGCTAAATGAAAAACTGTTTTTT. Using reference TRBV15 and TRBJ1-4 for the parts outside the CDR3, the full variable domain is DAMVIQNPRYQVTQFGKPVTLSCSQTLNHNVMYWYQQKSSQAPKLLFHYYDKDFNNEADTPDNFQSRRPNTSFCFLDIRSPGLGDTAMYLCATSRDRSLNEKLFFGSGTQLSVL.

The V and J genes are TRBV24-1 and TRBJ2-1; TRBD2 is a possible D gene (6 bases). The CDR3 consists of 14 residues. Trimming removed 2 bases from V and 5 bases from J, with 9 bases in between. Germline assignment: CDR1 KGHDR and CDR2 SFDVKD. CDR3 loop: CATSDWRDHNEQFF. CDR3 nucleotides: TGTGCCACCAGTGATTGGAGGGATCACAATGAGCAGTTCTTC.